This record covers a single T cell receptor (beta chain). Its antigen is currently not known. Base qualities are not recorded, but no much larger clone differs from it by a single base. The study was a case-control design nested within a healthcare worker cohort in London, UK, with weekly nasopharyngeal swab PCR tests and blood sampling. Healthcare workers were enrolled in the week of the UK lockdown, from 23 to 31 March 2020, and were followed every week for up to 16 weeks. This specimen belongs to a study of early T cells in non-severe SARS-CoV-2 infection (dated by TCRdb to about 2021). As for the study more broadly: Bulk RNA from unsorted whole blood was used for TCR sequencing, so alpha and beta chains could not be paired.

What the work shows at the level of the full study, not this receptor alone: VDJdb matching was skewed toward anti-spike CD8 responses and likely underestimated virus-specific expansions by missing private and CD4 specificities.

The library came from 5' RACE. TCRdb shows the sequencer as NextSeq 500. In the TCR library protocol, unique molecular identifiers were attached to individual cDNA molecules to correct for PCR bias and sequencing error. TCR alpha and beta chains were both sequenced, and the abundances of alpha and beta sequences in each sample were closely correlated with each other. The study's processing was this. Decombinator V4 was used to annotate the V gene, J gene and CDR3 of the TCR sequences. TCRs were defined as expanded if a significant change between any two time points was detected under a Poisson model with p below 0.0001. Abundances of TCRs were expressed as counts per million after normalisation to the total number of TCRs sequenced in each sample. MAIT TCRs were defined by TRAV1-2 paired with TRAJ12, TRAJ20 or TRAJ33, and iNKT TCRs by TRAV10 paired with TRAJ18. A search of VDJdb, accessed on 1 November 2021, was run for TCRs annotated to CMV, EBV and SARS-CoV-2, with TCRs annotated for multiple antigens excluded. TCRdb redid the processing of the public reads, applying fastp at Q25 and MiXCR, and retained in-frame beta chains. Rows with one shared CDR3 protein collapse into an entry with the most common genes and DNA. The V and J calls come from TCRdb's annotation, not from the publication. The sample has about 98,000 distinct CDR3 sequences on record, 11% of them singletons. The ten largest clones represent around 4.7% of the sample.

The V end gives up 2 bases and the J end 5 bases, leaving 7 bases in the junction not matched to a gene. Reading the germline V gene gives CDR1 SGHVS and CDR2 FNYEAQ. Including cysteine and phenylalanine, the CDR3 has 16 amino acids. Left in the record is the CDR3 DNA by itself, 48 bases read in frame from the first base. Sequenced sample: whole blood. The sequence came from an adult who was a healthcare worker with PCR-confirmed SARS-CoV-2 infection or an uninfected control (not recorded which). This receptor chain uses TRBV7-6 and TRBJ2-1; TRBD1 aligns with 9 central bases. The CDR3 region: CASSLSGTGTNNEQFF. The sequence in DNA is TGTGCCAGCAGCTTATCCGGGACAGGGACAAACAATGAGCAGTTCTTC. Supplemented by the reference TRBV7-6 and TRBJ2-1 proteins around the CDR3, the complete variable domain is GAGVSQSPRYKVTKRGQDVALRCDPISGHVSLYWYRQALGQGPEFLTYFNYEAQQDKSGLPNDRFSAERPEGSISTLTIQRTEQRDSAMYRCASSLSGTGTNNEQFFGPGTRLTVL.